This entry lists 5 T cell receptor beta chains sequenced from one sample in a study of shared clonotypes between healthy human individuals. Only CD45RO-negative cells positively selected for CCR7 counted as naive CD8 cells, so terminally differentiated effector memory CD45RA+ cells were excluded. Profiling relied on immunoSEQ multiplex PCR, and the TCRdb table lists in-frame clones only, not all of them. The repertoire holds some 2 million clones, 85% to 95% seen once, with more than 0.9% in the top ten. The sample consisted of naive CD8+ T cells sorted from blood. These receptors were taken from a man aged 18 to 35 in good health.

V usage is TRBV6-6 and J usage is TRBJ1-2; TRBD1 might be the D (5 bases). CDR3 length: 13 residues. Trimming shortened V by 2 bases and J by 4 bases, and 8 bases separated the two germline ends. CDR1 is MNHNY and CDR2 is SVGAGI in the germline V gene (reference sequence). The chain's CDR3 is CASSYQGSYGYTF. In DNA, the CDR3 is TGTGCCAGCAGTTACCAGGGTTCCTATGGCTACACCTTC.

In nucleotides, the CDR3 is TGTGCCAGCAGTTTATGGGCTAGCGGAACTTTACTTCCTGGGGCCAACGTCCTGACTTTC. This translates into CASSLWASGTLLPGANVLTF. The chain couples TRBV27 to TRBJ2-6, with 7 nucleotides matching TRBD2. CDR1 MNHEY and CDR2 SMNVEV come from the germline V gene (reference sequence). Germline trimming cut 1 base from V and 2 bases from J; bases unmatched to any gene: 14. The CDR3 loop spans 20 amino acids.

The genes are TRBV2 and TRBJ2-3; D gene uncertain. The germline CDR1 and CDR2 sequences are SNHLY and FYNNEI. V lost 2 bases and J lost 7, with 10 bases in between. The CDR3 length is 13 residues. The CDR3 is CASSELQEHTQYF. CDR3 sequence (DNA): TGTGCCAGCAGTGAACTTCAGGAACATACGCAGTATTTT.

With respect to this clone: Additional DNA sequences in this sample encode the identical CDR3. The chain combines TRBV4-1 with TRBJ2-5, with a weak D call TRBD2 (5 bases). Germline V CDR1 and CDR2: MGHRA, YSYEKL. The CDR3 is 13 residues long. Trimming stripped 6 bases from V and 5 bases from J, with 13 bases between. CDR3 loop: CASSLRVGETQYF. The CDR3 DNA follows: TGCGCCAGCAGTCTGAGGGTGGGGGAGACCCAGTACTTC.

The chain recombines TRBV30 with TRBJ1-2; no definite D call. The CDR3 totals 15 residues. Trimming removed 0 bases from V and 3 bases from J, with 14 bases in between. CDR1 is GTSNPN and CDR2 is SVGIG in the germline V gene (reference sequence). CDR3 residues: CAWSVLGSLYYGYTF. CDR3 nucleotide sequence: TGTGCCTGGAGTGTACTGGGATCGTTATACTATGGCTACACCTTC.